This TCR beta chain originates from a study of control samples from healthy donors and cancer patients. The table came from immunoSEQ multiplex PCR; TCRdb's copy has only in-frame clones and leaves some out. The sample includes about 250,000 clones, around 80% of them seen just once. Germline CDR1 MGHRA, CDR2 YSYEKL. This CDR3 is 14 amino acids long. Trimming pared 2 bases from V and 0 bases from J, leaving 7 bases between. The chain links TRBV4-1 to TRBJ1-1; no clear D gene. Sequenced input: PBMCs. The origin of this receptor is a woman in her fifties or sixties with lung cancer. The CDR3 region has the DNA TGCGCCAGCAGCCAACAGGAACTGAACACTGAAGCTTTCTTT. Protein product: CASSQQELNTEAFF.